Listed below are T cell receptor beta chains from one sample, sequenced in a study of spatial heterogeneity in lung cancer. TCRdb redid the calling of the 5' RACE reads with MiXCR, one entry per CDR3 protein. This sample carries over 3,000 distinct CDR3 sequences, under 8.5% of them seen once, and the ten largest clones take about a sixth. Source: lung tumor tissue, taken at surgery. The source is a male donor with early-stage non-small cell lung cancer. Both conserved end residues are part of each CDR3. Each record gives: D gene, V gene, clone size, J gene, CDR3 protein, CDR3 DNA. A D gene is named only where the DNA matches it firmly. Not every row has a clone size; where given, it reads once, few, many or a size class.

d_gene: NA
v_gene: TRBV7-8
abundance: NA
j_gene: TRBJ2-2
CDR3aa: CASSPGELFF
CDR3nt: TGTGCCAGCAGCCCCGGGGAGCTGTTTTTT

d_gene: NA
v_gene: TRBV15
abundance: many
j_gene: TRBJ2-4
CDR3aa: CATSRDMQVSKNIQYF
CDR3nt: TGTGCCACCAGCAGAGATATGCAGGTCTCCAAAAACATTCAGTACTTC

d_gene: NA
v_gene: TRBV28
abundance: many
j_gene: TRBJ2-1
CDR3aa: CASSLAGATYNEQFF
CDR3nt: TGTGCCAGCAGTTTAGCGGGTGCTACCTACAATGAGCAGTTCTTC

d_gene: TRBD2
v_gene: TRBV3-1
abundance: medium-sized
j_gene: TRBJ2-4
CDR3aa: CASSQAPGLEKNIQYF
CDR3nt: TGTGCCAGCAGCCAAGCCCCGGGACTAGAAAAAAACATTCAGTACTTC

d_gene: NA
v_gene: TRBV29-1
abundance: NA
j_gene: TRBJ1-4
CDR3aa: CSVGRAGFEKLFF
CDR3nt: TGCAGCGTTGGCAGGGCTGGATTTGAAAAACTGTTTTTT

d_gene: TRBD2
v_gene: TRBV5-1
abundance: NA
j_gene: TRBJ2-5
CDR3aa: CASSSSAGVGETQYF
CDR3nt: TGCGCCAGCAGCTCCTCAGCGGGAGTCGGAGAGACCCAGTACTTC

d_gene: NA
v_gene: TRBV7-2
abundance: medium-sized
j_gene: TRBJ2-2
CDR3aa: CASSFRGGAGELFF
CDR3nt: TGTGCCAGCAGCTTCAGGGGAGGAGCCGGGGAGCTGTTTTTT

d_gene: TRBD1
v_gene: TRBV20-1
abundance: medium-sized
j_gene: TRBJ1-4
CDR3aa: CSAENRRGRFEKLFF
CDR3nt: TGCAGTGCTGAGAACCGCAGGGGGCGCTTTGAAAAACTGTTTTTT

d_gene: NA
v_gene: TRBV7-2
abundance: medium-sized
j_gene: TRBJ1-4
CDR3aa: CASSLGGHPLEEKLFF
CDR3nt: TGTGCCAGCAGCTTAGGGGGACACCCGCTTGAGGAAAAACTGTTTTTT

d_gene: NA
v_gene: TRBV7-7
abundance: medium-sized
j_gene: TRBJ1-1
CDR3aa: CASSQGRGASTEAFF
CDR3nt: TGTGCTAGCAGCCAGGGGCGGGGGGCGAGCACTGAAGCTTTCTTT

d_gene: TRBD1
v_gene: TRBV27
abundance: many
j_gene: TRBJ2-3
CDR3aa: CASRDTGGWRRHTQYF
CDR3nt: TGTGCCAGCAGAGACACAGGGGGCTGGCGCAGGCATACGCAGTATTTT

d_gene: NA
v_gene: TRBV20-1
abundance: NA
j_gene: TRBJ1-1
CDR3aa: CSATRQEAFF
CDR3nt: TGCAGTGCTACCCGACAGGAAGCTTTCTTT

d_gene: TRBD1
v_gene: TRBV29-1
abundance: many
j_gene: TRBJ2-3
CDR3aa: CSHGGQGFTDTQYF
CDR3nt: TGCAGCCACGGGGGACAGGGTTTCACAGATACGCAGTATTTT

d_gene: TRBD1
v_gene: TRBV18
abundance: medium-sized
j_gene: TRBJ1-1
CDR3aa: CASSRDRAVENTEAFF
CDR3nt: TGTGCCAGCTCACGGGACAGGGCAGTAGAGAACACTGAAGCTTTCTTT

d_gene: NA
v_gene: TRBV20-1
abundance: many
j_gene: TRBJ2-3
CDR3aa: CSAIPDPDFDTQYF
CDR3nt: TGCAGTGCCATTCCTGACCCCGACTTTGATACGCAGTATTTT

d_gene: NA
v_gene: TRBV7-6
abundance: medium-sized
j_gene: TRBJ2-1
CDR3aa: CASSLRGEPPYNEQFF
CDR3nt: TGTGCCAGCAGCTTGAGAGGCGAACCGCCCTACAATGAGCAGTTCTTC

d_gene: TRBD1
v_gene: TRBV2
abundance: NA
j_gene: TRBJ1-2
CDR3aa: CASRKGQGVLVDYGYTF
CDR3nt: TGTGCCAGCAGGAAGGGACAGGGAGTGTTGGTCGACTATGGCTACACCTTC

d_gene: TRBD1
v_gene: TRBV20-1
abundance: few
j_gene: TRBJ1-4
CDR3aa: CSASGAPGGEEKLFF
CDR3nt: TGCAGTGCTAGTGGGGCCCCAGGGGGAGAGGAAAAACTGTTTTTT

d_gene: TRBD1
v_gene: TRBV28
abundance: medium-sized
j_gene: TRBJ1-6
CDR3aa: CASSWTGTDSPLHF
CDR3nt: TGTGCCAGCAGTTGGACAGGGACAGATTCACCCCTCCACTTT

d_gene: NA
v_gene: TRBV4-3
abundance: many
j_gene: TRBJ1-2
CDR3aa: CASSQVFPGYGYTF
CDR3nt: TGCGCCAGCAGCCAAGTTTTCCCGGGATATGGCTACACCTTC

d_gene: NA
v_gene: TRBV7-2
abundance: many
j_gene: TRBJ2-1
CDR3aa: CASSLAHPSGQFF
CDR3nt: TGTGCCAGCAGCTTAGCGCACCCTTCGGGACAGTTCTTC

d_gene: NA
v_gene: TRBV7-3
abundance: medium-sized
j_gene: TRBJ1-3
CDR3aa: CASSRNRQSGNTIYF
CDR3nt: TGTGCCAGCAGCCGCAATCGACAGTCTGGAAACACCATATATTTT

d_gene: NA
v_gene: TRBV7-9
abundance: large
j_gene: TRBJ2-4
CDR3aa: CASSPDILGYIQYF
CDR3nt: TGTGCCAGCAGCCCAGACATCCTAGGGTACATTCAGTACTTC

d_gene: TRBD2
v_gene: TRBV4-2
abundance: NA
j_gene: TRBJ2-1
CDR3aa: CASSQEREPYNEQFF
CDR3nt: TGTGCCAGCAGCCAAGAGCGGGAGCCTTACAATGAGCAGTTCTTC

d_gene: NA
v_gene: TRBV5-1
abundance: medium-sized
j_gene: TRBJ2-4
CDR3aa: CASSESVSLAKNIQYF
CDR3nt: TGCGCCAGCAGCGAGTCCGTCAGCTTAGCCAAAAACATTCAGTACTTC

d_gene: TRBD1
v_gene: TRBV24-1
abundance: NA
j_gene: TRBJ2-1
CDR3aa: CATSEAGGYEQFF
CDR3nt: TGTGCCACCAGTGAGGCAGGGGGCTATGAGCAGTTCTTC

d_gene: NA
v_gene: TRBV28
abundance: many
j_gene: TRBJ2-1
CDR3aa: CASSLSQTRSIEQFF
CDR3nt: TGTGCCAGCAGTTTATCCCAAACTAGGTCGATTGAGCAGTTCTTC

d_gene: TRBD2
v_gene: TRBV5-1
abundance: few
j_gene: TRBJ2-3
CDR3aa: CASSTSGGTSRGDTQYF
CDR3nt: TGCGCCAGCAGCACTAGCGGGGGGACTTCTAGAGGTGATACGCAGTATTTT

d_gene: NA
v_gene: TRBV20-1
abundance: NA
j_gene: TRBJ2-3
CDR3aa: CSARSLGGTDTQYF
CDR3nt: TGCAGTGCTCGATCGTTAGGAGGCACAGATACGCAGTATTTT

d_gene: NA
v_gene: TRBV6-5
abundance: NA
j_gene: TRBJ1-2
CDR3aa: CASSSGGDGYTF
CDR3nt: TGTGCCAGCAGTTCGGGCGGCGATGGCTACACCTTC

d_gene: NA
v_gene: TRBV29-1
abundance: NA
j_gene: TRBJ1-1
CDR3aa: CSVEEWDTEAFF
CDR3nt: TGCAGCGTTGAAGAATGGGACACTGAAGCTTTCTTT

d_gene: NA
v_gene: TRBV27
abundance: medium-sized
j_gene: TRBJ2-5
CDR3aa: CASSLRSPSHQETQYF
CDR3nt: TGTGCCAGCAGTTTACGATCTCCATCCCACCAAGAGACCCAGTACTTC

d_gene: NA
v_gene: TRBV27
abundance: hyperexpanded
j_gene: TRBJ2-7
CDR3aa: CASKRVGSHEQYF
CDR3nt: TGTGCCAGTAAGAGGGTGGGTTCCCACGAGCAGTACTTC

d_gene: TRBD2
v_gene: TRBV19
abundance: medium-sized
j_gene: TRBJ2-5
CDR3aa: CASSIVTSGRMKTQYF
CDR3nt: TGTGCCAGTAGTATTGTTACTAGCGGGAGGATGAAGACCCAGTACTTC

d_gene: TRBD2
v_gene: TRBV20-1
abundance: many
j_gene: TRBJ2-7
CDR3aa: CSASGTSRTYEQYF
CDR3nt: TGCAGTGCTAGCGGGACTAGCAGAACGTACGAGCAGTACTTC

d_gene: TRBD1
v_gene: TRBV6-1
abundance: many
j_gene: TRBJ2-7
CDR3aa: CASSERQGSEQYF
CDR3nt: TGTGCCAGCAGTGAAAGACAGGGGTCCGAGCAGTACTTC

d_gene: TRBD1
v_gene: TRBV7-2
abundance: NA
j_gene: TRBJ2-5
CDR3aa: CASSRDREETQYF
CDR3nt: TGTGCCAGCAGCAGGGACAGGGAAGAGACCCAGTACTTC

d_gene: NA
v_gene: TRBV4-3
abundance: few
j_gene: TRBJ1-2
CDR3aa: CASSQDWGVNYGYTF
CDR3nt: TGCGCCAGCAGCCAAGATTGGGGAGTAAACTATGGCTACACCTTC

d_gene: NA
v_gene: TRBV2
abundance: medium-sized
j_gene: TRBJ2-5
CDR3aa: CASSEGDTSQTQYF
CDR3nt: TGTGCCAGCAGTGAAGGGGACACCAGTCAGACCCAGTACTTC

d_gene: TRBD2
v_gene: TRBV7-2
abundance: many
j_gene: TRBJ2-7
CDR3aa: CASSSLAGYEQYF
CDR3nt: TGTGCCAGCAGCTCACTAGCGGGGTACGAGCAGTACTTC

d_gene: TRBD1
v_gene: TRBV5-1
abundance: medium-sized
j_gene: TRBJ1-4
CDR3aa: CASSLGWGQNNEKLFF
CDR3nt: TGCGCCAGCAGCTTGGGATGGGGACAGAATAATGAAAAACTGTTTTTT